This T cell receptor (beta chain) is from a study of response to subunit inactivated influenza vaccine. The study's findings and limits: Authors suggested each seasonal flu vaccination may recruit only limited numbers of new T cells.

TCRdb re-called the RT-PCR reads with MiXCR, one entry per CDR3 protein. The sample contains a few hundred thousand distinct CDR3 sequences, 21% of which appear only once. Germline CDR1 LGHNA, CDR2 YNFKEQ. The CDR3 totals 17 residues. Unmatched junction bases numbered 9, after V lost 0 bases and J lost 8 bases. A remark on this clonotype: The target antigen is unknown.

V is TRBV4-2 and J is TRBJ1-6, with 8 positions matching TRBD1. The TCR comes from a man between 50 and 70 years old who received an inactivated influenza vaccine. The material was PBMCs from blood, obtained about 20 months after vaccination. The CDR3 DNA is TGTGCCAGCAGCCAAGACCCGACAGGGGCAGTTCATTCACCCCTCCACTTT. Its protein product is CASSQDPTGAVHSPLHF.